The sequence of this T cell receptor (beta chain) was determined in a study of CD4 T cells in relation to SARS-CoV-2 and coronaviruses. The method was immunoSEQ multiplex PCR; TCRdb's version includes in-frame clones alone and lacks a portion of them. Of 50,000 to 70,000 clones listed, approximately 90% are singletons. CDR1 and CDR2 (germline): SGHTA, FQGTGA. The CDR3 length is 14 residues. The V and J ends lost 1 base and 5 bases respectively, with 8 bases between them. This clone was seen more than once but under ten times. Sequencing used naive CD4+ T cells from PBMCs. The subset is: naive CD4+ T cells isolated by negative enrichment. The clonotype comes from an adult with COVID-19. V and J are TRBV7-3 and TRBJ2-2; D unclear. The CDR3, as DNA: TGTGCCAGCAGCTTAAGGGGTTTAACCGGGGAGCTGTTTTTT. It encodes CASSLRGLTGELFF.